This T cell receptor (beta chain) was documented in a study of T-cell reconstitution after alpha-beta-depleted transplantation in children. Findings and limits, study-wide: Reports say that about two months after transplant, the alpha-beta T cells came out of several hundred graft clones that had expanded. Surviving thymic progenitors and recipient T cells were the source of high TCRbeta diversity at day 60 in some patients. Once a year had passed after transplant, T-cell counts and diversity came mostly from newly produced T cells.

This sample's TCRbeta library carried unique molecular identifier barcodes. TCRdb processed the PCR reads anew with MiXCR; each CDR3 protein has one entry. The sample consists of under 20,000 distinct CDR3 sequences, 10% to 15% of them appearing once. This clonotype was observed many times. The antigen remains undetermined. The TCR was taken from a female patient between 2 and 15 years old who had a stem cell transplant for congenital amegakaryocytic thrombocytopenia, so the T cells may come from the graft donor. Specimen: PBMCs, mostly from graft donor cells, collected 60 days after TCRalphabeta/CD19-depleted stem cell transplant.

The CDR3 is CASSLSYSTQYF. Written as DNA, the CDR3 is TGTGCCAGCAGCTTAAGTTATAGTACGCAGTATTTT. V gene TRBV7-9 combines with J gene TRBJ2-3; D gene unclear. Looked up from germline, CDR1 is SEHNR and CDR2 is FQNEAQ (reference sequence). Between the trimmed V and J ends, which lost 2 bases and 8 bases, there was a span of 8 bases. The CDR3 is made up of 12 amino acids.